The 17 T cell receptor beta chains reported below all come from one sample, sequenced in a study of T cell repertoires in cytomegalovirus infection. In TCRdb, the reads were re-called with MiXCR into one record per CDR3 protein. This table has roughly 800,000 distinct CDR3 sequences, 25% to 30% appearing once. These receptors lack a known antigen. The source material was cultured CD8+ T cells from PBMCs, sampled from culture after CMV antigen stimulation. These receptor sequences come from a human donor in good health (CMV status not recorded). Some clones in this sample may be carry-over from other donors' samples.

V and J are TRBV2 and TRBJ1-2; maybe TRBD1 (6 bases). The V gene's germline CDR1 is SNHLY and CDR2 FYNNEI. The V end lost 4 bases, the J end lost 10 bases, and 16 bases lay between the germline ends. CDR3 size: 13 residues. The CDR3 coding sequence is TGTGCCAGCAGTGGGGGGCAGCCAATTGACTACACCTTC. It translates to CASSGGQPIDYTF. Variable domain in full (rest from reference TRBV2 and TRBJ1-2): EPEVTQTPSHQVTQMGQEVILRCVPISNHLYFYWYRQILGQKVEFLVSFYNNEISEKSEIFDDQFSVERPDGSNFTLKIRSTKLEDSAMYFCASSGGQPIDYTFGSGTRLTVV.

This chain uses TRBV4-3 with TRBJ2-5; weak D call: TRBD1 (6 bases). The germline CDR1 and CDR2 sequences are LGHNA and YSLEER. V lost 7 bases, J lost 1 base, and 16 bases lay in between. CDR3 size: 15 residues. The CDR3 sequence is CASTSGAGSQETQYF. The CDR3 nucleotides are TGCGCCAGCACCTCAGGGGCAGGCAGCCAAGAGACCCAGTACTTC.

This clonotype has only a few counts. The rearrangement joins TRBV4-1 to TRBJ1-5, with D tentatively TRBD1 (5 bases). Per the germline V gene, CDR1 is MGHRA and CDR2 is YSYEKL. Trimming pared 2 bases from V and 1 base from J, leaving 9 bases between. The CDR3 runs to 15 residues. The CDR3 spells CASSQYRDSNQPQHF. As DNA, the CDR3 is TGCGCCAGCAGCCAATACCGGGACAGCAATCAGCCCCAGCATTTT.

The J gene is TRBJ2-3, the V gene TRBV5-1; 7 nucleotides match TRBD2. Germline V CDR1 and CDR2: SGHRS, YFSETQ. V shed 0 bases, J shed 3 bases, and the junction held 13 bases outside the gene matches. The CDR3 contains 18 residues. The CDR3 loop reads CASSLGAGPAGITDTQYF. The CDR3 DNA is TGCGCCAGCAGCTTGGGGGCCGGGCCAGCGGGGATTACAGATACGCAGTATTTT. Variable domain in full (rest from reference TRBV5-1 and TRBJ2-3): KAGVTQTPRYLIKTRGQQVTLSCSPISGHRSVSWYQQTPGQGLQFLFEYFSETQRNKGNFPGRFSGRQFSNSRSEMNVSTLELGDSALYLCASSLGAGPAGITDTQYFGPGTRLTVL.

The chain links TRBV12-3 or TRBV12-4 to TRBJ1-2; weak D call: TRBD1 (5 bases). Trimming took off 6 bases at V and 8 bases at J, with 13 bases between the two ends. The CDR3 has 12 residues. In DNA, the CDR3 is TGTGCCAGCAGACTCCCAGGGAGCGGCTACACCTTC. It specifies CASRLPGSGYTF.

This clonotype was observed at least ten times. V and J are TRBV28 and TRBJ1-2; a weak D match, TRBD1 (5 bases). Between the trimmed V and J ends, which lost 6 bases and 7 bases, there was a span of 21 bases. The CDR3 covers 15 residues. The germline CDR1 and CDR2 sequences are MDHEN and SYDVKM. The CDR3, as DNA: TGTGCCAGCAGCTCCTTCCGGGACGGTCCGGGTGGCTACACCTTC. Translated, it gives CASSSFRDGPGGYTF.

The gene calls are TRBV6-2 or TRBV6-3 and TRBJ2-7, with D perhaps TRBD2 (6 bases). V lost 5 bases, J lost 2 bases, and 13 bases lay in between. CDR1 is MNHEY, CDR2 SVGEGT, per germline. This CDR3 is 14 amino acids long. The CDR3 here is CASSTNGGPYEQYV. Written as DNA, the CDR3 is TGTGCCAGCAGTACTAACGGGGGACCCTACGAGCAGTACGTC.

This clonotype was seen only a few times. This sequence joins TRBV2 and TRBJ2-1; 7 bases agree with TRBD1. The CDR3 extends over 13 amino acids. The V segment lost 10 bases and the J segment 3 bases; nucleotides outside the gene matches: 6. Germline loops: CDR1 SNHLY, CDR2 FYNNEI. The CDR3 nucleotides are TGTGCCACCTGGACAGGACACTACAATGAGCAGTTCTTC. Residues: CATWTGHYNEQFF.

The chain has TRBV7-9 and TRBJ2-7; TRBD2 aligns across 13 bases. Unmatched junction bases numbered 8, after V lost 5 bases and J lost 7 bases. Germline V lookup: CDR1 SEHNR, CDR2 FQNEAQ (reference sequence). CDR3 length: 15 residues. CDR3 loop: CASSHRTSGGKEQYF. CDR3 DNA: TGTGCCAGCAGCCACCGGACTAGCGGGGGTAAAGAGCAGTACTTC.

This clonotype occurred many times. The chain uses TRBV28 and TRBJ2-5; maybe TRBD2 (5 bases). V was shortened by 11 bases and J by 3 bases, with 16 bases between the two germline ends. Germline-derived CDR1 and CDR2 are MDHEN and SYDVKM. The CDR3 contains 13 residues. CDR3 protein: CAGSPDSKETQYF. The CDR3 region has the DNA TGTGCCGGATCACCGGACTCGAAAGAGACCCAGTACTTC.

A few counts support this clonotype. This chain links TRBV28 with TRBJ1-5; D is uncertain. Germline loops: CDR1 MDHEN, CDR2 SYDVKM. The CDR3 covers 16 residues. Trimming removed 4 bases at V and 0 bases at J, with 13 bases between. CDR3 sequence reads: CASSSRVLGSNQPQHF. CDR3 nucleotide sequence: TGTGCCAGCAGTTCGCGGGTCTTGGGTAGCAATCAGCCCCAGCATTTT.

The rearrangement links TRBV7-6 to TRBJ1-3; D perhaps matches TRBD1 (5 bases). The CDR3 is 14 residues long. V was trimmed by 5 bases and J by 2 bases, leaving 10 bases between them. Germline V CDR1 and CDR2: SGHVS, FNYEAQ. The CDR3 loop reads CASSNRGTGNTIYF. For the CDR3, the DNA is TGTGCCAGCAGCAATAGGGGAACTGGAAACACCATATATTTT.

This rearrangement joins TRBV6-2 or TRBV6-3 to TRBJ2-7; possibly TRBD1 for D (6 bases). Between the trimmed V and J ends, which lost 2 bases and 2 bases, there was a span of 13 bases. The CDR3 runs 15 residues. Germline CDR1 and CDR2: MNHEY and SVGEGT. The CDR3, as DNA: TGTGCCAGCAGTTACACAGGGATAATGGCCTACGAGCAGTACGTC. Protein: CASSYTGIMAYEQYV.

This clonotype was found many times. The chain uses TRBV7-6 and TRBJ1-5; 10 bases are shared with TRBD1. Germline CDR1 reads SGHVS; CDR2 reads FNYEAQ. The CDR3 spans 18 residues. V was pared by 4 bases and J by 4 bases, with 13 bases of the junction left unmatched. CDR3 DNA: TGTGCCAGCAGCTACGGCTCCGGGACAGGGGTTGGAAATCAGCCCCAGCATTTT. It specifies CASSYGSGTGVGNQPQHF. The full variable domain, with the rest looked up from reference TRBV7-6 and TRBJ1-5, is GAGVSQSPRYKVTKRGQDVALRCDPISGHVSLYWYRQALGQGPEFLTYFNYEAQQDKSGLPNDRFSAERPEGSISTLTIQRTEQRDSAMYRCASSYGSGTGVGNQPQHFGDGTRLSIL.

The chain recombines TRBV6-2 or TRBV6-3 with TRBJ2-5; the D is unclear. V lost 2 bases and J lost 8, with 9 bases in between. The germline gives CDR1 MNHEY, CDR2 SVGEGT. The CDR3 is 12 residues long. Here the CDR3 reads CASSYPERTQYF. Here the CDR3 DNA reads TGTGCCAGCAGTTACCCAGAGCGAACCCAGTACTTC.

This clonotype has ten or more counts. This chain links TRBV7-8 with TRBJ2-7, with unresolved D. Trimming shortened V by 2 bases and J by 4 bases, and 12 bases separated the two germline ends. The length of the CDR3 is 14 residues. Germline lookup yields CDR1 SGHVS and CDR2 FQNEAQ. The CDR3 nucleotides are TGTGCCAGCAGCTTAAGACCCACCGGTTACGAGCAGTACGTC. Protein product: CASSLRPTGYEQYV.

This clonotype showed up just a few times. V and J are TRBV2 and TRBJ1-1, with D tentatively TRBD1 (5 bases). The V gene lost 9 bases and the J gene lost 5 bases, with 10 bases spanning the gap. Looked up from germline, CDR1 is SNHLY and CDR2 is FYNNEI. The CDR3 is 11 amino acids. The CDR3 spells CASRGKTEAFF. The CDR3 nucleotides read TGTGCCAGTCGGGGGAAAACTGAAGCTTTCTTT.